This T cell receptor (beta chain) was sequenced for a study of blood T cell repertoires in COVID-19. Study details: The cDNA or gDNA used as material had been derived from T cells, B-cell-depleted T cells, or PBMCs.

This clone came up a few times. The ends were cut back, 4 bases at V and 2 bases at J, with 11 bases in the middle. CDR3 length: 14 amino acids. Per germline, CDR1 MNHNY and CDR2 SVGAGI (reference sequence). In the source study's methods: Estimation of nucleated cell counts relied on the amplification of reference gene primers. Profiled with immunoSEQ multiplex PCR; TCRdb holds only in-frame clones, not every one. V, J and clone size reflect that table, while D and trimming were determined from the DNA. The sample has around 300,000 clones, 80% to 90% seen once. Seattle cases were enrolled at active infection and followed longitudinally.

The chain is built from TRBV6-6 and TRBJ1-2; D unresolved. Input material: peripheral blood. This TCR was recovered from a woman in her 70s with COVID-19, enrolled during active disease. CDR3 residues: CASSSLILNYGYTF. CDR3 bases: TGTGCCAGCAGTTCCCTTATACTAAACTATGGCTACACCTTC.